The clone carrying this T cell receptor (beta chain) has at least ten counts. This CDR3 has 19 amino acids. The germline gives CDR1 SGDLS, CDR2 YYNGEE. The V gene lost 4 bases and the J gene lost 7 bases, with 27 bases spanning the gap. This sample was taken from a study of neurological immune-mediated disorders. The cDNA was synthesized by means of template-switch 5'RACE, which was carried out with 10-nucleotide random UMIs. TCRdb re-called the 5' RACE reads through MiXCR, storing one row per CDR3 protein. The table shows roughly 55,000 distinct CDR3 sequences, with 15% to 20% occurring only once. Unsorted libraries were prepared from 2 million PBMCs that had been stored at -80 C.

This receptor was identified in a man aged 60 to 75 in good health. V gene TRBV9 combines with J gene TRBJ1-6, with D tentatively TRBD1 (5 bases). The specimen sequenced was PBMCs. The CDR3 bases are TGTGCCAGCAGCCTCACCGGGACCTCAATAGGGAGACGAAATTCACCCCTCCACTTT. It specifies CASSLTGTSIGRRNSPLHF. Together with reference TRBV9 and TRBJ1-6, the CDR3 gives the full variable domain: DSGVTQTPKHLITATGQRVTLRCSPRSGDLSVYWYQQSLDQGLQFLIQYYNGEERAKGNILERFSAQQFPDLHSELNLSSLELGDSALYFCASSLTGTSIGRRNSPLHFGNGTRLTVT.